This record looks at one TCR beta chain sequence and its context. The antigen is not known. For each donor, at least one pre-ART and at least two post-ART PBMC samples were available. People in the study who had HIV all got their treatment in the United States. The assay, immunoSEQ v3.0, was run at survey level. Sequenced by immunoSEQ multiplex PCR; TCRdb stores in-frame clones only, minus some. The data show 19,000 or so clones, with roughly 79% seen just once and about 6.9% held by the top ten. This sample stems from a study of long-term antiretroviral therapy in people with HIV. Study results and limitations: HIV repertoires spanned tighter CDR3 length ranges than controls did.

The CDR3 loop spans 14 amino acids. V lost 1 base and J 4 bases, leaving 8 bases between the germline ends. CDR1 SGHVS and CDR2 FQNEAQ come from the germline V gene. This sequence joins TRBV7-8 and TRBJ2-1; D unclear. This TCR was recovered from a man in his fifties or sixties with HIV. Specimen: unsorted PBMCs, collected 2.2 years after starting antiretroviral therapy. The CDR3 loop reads CASSLEQSYNEQFF. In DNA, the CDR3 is TGTGCCAGCAGCTTAGAACAGAGTTACAATGAGCAGTTCTTC. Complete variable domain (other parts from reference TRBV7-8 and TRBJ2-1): GAGVSQSPRYKVAKRGQDVALRCDPISGHVSLFWYQQALGQGPEFLTYFQNEAQLDKSGLPSDRFFAERPEGSVSTLKIQRTQQEDSAVYLCASSLEQSYNEQFFGPGTRLTVL.